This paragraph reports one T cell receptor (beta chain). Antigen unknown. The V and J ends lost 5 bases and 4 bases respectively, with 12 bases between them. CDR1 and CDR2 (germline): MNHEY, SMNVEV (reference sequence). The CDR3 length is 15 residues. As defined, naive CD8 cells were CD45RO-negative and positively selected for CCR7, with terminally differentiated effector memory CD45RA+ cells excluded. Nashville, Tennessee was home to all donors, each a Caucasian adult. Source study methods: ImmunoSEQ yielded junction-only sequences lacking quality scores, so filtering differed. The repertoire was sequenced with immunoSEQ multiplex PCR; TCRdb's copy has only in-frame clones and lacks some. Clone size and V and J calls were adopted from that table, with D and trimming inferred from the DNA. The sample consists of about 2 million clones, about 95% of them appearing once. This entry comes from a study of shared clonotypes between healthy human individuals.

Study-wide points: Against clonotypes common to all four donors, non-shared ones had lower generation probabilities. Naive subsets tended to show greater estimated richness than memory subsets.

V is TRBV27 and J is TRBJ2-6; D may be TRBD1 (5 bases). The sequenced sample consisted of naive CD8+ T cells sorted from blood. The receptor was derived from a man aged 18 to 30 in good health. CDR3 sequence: CASSTQVNGANVLTF. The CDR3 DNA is TGTGCCAGCAGTACACAGGTAAACGGGGCCAACGTCCTGACTTTC.